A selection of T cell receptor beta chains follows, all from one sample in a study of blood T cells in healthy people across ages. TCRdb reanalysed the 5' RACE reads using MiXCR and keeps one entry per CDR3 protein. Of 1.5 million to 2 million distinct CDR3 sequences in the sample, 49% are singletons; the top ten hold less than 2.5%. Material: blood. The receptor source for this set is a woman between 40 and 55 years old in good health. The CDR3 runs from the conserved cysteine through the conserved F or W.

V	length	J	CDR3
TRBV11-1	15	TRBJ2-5	CASTRGASGQETQYF
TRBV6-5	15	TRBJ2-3	CASSPTGTVADTQYF
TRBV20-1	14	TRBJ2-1	CSARPLDSYNEQFF
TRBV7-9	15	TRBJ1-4	CASSFPDRRSEKLFF
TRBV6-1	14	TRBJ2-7	CASRNIGGADEQYF
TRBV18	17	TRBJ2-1	CASSLTSGTLNPNEQFF
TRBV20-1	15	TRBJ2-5	CSAAPPAGGRETQYF
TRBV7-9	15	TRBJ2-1	CASSLVQGTNNEQFF
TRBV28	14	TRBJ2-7	CASSLETEVYEQYF
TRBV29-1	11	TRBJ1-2	CSAQGDYGYTF
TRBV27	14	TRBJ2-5	CASSMRQGGETQYF
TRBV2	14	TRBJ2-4	CASSVYKGFDIQYF
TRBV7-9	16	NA	CASSFQSGGAMETQYF
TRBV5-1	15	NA	CASKYETGSSYEQYF
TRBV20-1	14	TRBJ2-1	CSASRGSARDEQFF
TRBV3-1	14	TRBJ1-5	CASSHYYSNQPQHF
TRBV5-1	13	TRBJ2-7	CASSLGGLREQYF
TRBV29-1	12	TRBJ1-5	CSVQGMGQPQHF
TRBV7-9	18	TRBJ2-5	CASSLEWETGAPQETQYF
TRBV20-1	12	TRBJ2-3	CSARLGPNTQYF
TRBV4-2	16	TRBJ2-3	CASSQASAGGYYTQYF
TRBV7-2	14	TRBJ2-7	CASSLGVVGGEQYF
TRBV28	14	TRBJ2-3	CASSKGPTENTQYF
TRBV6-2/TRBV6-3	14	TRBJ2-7	CATVGDRGFLQQYF
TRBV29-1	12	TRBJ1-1	CSVELDNTEAFF